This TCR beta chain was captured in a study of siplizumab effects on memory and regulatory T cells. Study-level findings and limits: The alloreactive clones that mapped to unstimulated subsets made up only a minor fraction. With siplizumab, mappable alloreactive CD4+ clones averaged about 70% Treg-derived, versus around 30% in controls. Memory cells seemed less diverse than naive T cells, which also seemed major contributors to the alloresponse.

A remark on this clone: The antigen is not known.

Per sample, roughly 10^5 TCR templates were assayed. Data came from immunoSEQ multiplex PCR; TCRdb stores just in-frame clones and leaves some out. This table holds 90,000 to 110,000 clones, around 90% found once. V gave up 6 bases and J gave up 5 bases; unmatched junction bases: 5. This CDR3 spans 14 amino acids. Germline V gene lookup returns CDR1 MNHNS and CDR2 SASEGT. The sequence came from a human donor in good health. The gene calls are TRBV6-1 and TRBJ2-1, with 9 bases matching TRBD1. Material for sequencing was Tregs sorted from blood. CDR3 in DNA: TGTGCCAGCAGCGGACAGGGGCTCAACAATGAGCAGTTCTTC. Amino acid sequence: CASSGQGLNNEQFF.